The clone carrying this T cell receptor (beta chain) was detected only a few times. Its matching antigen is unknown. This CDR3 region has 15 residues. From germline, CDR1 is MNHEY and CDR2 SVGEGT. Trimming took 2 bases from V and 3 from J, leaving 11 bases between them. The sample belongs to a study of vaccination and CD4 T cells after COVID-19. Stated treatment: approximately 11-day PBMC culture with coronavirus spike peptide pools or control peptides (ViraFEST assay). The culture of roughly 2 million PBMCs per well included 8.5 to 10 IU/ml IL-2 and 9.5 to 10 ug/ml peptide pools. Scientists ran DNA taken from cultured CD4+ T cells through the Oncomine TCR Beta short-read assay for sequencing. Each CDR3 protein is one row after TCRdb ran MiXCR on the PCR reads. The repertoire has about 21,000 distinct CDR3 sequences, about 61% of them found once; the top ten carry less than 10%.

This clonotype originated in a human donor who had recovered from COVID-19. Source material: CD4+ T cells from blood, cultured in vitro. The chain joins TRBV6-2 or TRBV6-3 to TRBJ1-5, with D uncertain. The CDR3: CASSYMTPDNQPQHF. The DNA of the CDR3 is TGTGCCAGCAGTTACATGACACCAGACAATCAGCCCCAGCATTTT.